The next 6 T cell receptor beta chains were all read from a single sample in a study of shared clonotypes between healthy human individuals. Assay: immunoSEQ multiplex PCR; the TCRdb copy retains only in-frame clones and omits some. The sample has under 1,900,000 clones, just under 99% seen once. The sequencing sample was made of naive CD4+ T cells sorted from blood. Subset specified: CD45RA+ positively selected. These receptors originate from a man under 40 in good health.

This clone was seen once. V and J are TRBV7-2 and TRBJ2-5; 11 nucleotides line up with TRBD2. Unmatched junction bases numbered 10, after V lost 5 bases and J lost 2 bases. The CDR3 sequence is 17 residues long. Germline CDR1 reads SGHTA; CDR2 reads FQGNSA. The DNA of the CDR3 is TGTGCCAGCAGCATACTAGCGGGAGTATGGGGTCAAGAGACCCAGTACTTC. It yields the protein CASSILAGVWGQETQYF.

The chain combines TRBV10-1 with TRBJ2-7, with D perhaps TRBD2 (5 bases). V was shortened by 2 bases and J by 5 bases, with 7 bases between the two germline ends. CDR3 size: 12 residues. CDR1 is WNHNN and CDR2 is SYGVQD in the germline V gene (reference sequence). This chain's CDR3 is CASSEAGHEQYF. The CDR3 bases are TGCGCCAGCAGTGAGGCGGGCCACGAGCAGTACTTC.

The chain is built from TRBV4-1 and TRBJ1-5; no clear D. Trimming took 1 base from V and 7 from J, leaving 11 bases between them. This CDR3 has 14 amino acids. Germline V CDR1 and CDR2: MGHRA, YSYEKL. The CDR3 coding sequence is TGCGCCAGCAGCCAAGTGCCACCCAGCCAGCCCCAGCATTTT. This sequence encodes CASSQVPPSQPQHF.

The rearrangement links TRBV25-1 to TRBJ1-2; TRBD1 matches 7 bases. Germline V lookup: CDR1 MGHDK, CDR2 SYGVNS. The CDR3 length is 13 residues. The J segment lost 4 bases and the V segment lost 5 bases, leaving 4 bases of the junction unmatched. The CDR3 region is CASSRQGSYGYTF. DNA of the CDR3: TGTGCCAGCAGTCGACAGGGCTCCTATGGCTACACCTTC.

The chain recombines TRBV2 with TRBJ2-7; D remains unclear. V lost 4 bases to trimming and J lost 3 bases, with 10 bases between them. The CDR3 loop spans 13 amino acids. The germline gives CDR1 SNHLY, CDR2 FYNNEI. This chain's CDR3 is CASSVRRSYEQYF. DNA of the CDR3: TGTGCCAGCAGTGTCCGCCGCAGCTACGAGCAGTACTTC.

Worth noting for this clone: Additional DNA sequences in this sample encode the identical CDR3. This sequence joins TRBV7-2 and TRBJ2-1, with 10 nucleotides matching TRBD2. The CDR3 extends over 14 amino acids. Germline trimming cut 5 bases from V and 4 bases from J; bases unmatched to any gene: 2. Germline V gene lookup returns CDR1 SGHTA and CDR2 FQGNSA. This CDR3 is CASSRTSGYNEQFF. The CDR3 DNA sequence: TGTGCCAGCAGCCGGACTAGCGGATACAATGAGCAGTTCTTC.